This TCR beta chain is drawn from a study of cytomegalovirus exposure and HLA in healthy donors. Study-wide results and caveats: As a later analysis showed, several of the most significant clusters appeared to be linked to common viral pathogens. More clonal expansion characterized HLA-associated TCR beta chains than equally common others in a later analysis.

This clone is a singleton in its sample. Its antigen remains unknown. The study ran its PCR with 60 Vbeta and 13 Jbeta primers. Source study methods: Later, an analysis found around 80 million unique TCR beta chains, and 8.5 million to 12 million of these were shared. The table came from immunoSEQ multiplex PCR; TCRdb's copy has only in-frame clones and leaves some out. V and J calls and clone size are given by that table; D and trimming were obtained from the DNA. There are approximately 150,000 clones in the sample; 80% occur only once, and over 1% lies in the top ten. CDR1 and CDR2 (germline): MDHEN, SYDVKM. The germline V and J ends were trimmed by 3 bases and 0 bases, with 9 bases remaining between them. This CDR3 is 15 amino acids long.

Sequenced: PBMCs. This clonotype originated in a woman aged 45-59 years in good health and CMV-seronegative. The chain recombines TRBV28 with TRBJ1-3, with D hard to call. CDR3 loop: CASSFGGSSGNTIYF. In DNA, the CDR3 is TGTGCCAGCAGTTTCGGAGGAAGCTCTGGAAACACCATATATTTT. The variable domain in full, completed from reference TRBV28 and TRBJ1-3, reads DVKVTQSSRYLVKRTGEKVFLECVQDMDHENMFWYRQDPGLGLRLIYFSYDVKMKEKGDIPEGYSVSREKKERFSLILESASTNQTSMYLCASSFGGSSGNTIYFGEGSWLTVV.